This record looks at one T cell receptor (beta chain) sequence and its context. Per the germline V gene, CDR1 is SGHDN and CDR2 is FVKESK. The V end lost 4 bases, the J end lost 6 bases, and 18 bases lay between the germline ends. This CDR3 contains 16 residues. These data come from a study of blood T cell repertoires in COVID-19. Overall study: Material from acute and convalescent COVID-19 was sourced from the United States, Italy and Spain. T cells, B-cell-depleted T cells, or PBMCs supplied cDNA or gDNA.

Using immunoSEQ multiplex PCR, the repertoire was profiled, and TCRdb retains in-frame clones only, with some absent. The sample records fewer than 300,000 clones, 84% being singletons. The sample was peripheral blood. The sequence derives from a human donor with COVID-19, enrolled during active disease. The donor label of this sample is uncertain. This rearrangement joins TRBV14 to TRBJ1-4; possible D gene TRBD1, 5 bases. The DNA for the CDR3 is TGTGCCAGCAGCCGTTTAATTGGGGGGGACCATGAAAAACTGTTTTTT. Residues: CASSRLIGGDHEKLFF.